These 20 T cell receptor beta chains were sequenced from one sample in a study of blood T cells in healthy people across ages. Together with a sample-barcoded 5' primer, a J-beta primer mix was included in a second PCR lasting roughly 6 to 12 cycles. MiXCR was run by TCRdb on the 5' RACE reads, yielding one entry per CDR3 protein. The repertoire holds 1.5 million to 2 million distinct CDR3 sequences, with over 25% as singletons. Sequenced sample: blood. These receptors came from a woman in her thirties in good health.

A remark on this clonotype: At one end, the junction sequence differs from germline, possibly due to a read error. The chain employs TRBV7-2 and TRBJ2-1, with 9 bases lining up with TRBD2. The CDR3 runs to 16 residues. CDR1 and CDR2 from the germline V gene are SGHTA and FQGNSA. The DNA of the CDR3 is TGTGCCAGCAACTTAGACGCGGGAGGGCTCAACAATGAGCAGTTCTTC. It specifies CASNLDAGGLNNEQFF. Supplemented by reference TRBV7-2 and TRBJ2-1, the full variable domain reads GAGVSQSPSNKVTEKGKDVELRCDPISGHTALYWYRQSLGQGLEFLIYFQGNSAPDKSGLPSDRFSAERTGGSVSTLTIQRTQQEDSAVYLCASNLDAGGLNNEQFFGPGTRLTVL.

This clonotype was counted at least ten times. The chain recombines TRBV12-3 or TRBV12-4 with TRBJ2-5, with 7 bases identical to TRBD1. The CDR3 contains 13 residues. V was clipped by 7 bases and J by 2 bases; unmatched bases: 4. The CDR3 DNA is TGTGCCAGCAACCTGGGACAGCAAGAGACCCAGTACTTC. It yields the protein CASNLGQQETQYF.

This clonotype has only a few counts. The chain links TRBV6-1 to TRBJ1-1; D gene unclear. The V end was cut by 2 bases, the J end by 4 bases, with 8 bases between. Looked up from germline, CDR1 is MNHNS and CDR2 is SASEGT. This CDR3 is 13 amino acids long. CDR3 nucleotide sequence: TGTGCCAGCAGTGAACTGTTGGGCACTGAAGCTTTCTTT. The encoded protein is CASSELLGTEAFF.

This clonotype was found a few times. The CDR3 loop is CASGQGGPQPQHF. CDR3 DNA: TGTGCCAGCGGACAGGGGGGCCCCCAGCCCCAGCATTTT. The rearrangement uses TRBV2 and TRBJ1-5, with TRBD1 matching 10 bases. The CDR3 sequence is 13 residues long. Germline assignment: CDR1 SNHLY and CDR2 FYNNEI. The V gene end was trimmed by 8 bases and the J gene end by 7 bases; junction bases not matched to a gene: 5.

V gene TRBV6-5 combines with J gene TRBJ2-7; the D gene could be TRBD1 or TRBD2 (5 bases each). The V and J ends lost 5 bases and 5 bases respectively, with 25 bases between them. The V gene's germline CDR1 is MNHEY and CDR2 SVGAGI. There are 17 residues in the CDR3. CDR3 coding DNA: TGTGCCAGCAGTACAACCTACCCTTTGGACTGGGACCACGAGCAGTACTTC. It yields the protein CASSTTYPLDWDHEQYF.

This chain links TRBV3-1 with TRBJ1-1; 8 positions agree with TRBD1. The CDR3 length is 15 residues. V trimming: 4 bases; J trimming: 1 base; junction bases outside the gene matches: 5. Per germline, CDR1 LGHDT and CDR2 YNNKEL (reference sequence). CDR3 in amino acids: CASSRFRGPNTEAFF. Written as DNA, the CDR3 is TGTGCCAGCAGCCGGTTCAGGGGGCCGAACACTGAAGCTTTCTTT.

V is TRBV28 and J is TRBJ1-4, with D hard to call. Per germline, CDR1 MDHEN and CDR2 SYDVKM. This CDR3 has 15 residues. Trimming pared 3 bases from V and 8 bases from J, leaving 16 bases between. The CDR3 coding sequence is TGTGCCAGCAGTTTCCCCTCGTGGAAAAAGGAAAAACTGTTTTTT. Its translation: CASSFPSWKKEKLFF. Full variable domain (rest looked up from reference TRBV28 and TRBJ1-4): DVKVTQSSRYLVKRTGEKVFLECVQDMDHENMFWYRQDPGLGLRLIYFSYDVKMKEKGDIPEGYSVSREKKERFSLILESASTNQTSMYLCASSFPSWKKEKLFFGSGTQLSVL.

The V and J genes are TRBV2 and TRBJ1-5, with TRBD1 matching over 7 bases. The CDR3 sequence is 14 residues long. Germline V gene data show CDR1 as SNHLY and CDR2 as FYNNEI. The V gene end was trimmed by 6 bases and the J gene end by 2 bases; junction bases not matched to a gene: 4. CDR3 amino acids: CASRDRVRNQPQHF. Written as DNA, the CDR3 is TGTGCCAGCAGAGACAGGGTGCGCAATCAGCCCCAGCATTTT.

On this clonotype: The CDR3 carries no conserved terminal phenylalanine or tryptophan, so it likely arises from a read error. V gene TRBV7-6 combines with J gene TRBJ2-1; D remains unclear. The CDR3 length is 14 residues. Trimming took off 3 bases at V and 8 bases at J, with 14 bases between the two ends. The germline CDR1 and CDR2 sequences are SGHVS and FNYEAQ. CDR3 nucleotide sequence: TGTGCCAGCAGCTTTTATGGAAATCGGGATGAGCAGTTCGTC. Translated: CASSFYGNRDEQFV.

This clonotype was observed a few times. This chain links TRBV5-6 with TRBJ1-2; tentative D call: TRBD1 (5 bases). The CDR3 has 14 residues. Germline-derived CDR1 and CDR2 are SGHDT and YYEEEE. V shed 3 bases and J shed 2 bases, with 11 bases lying between them. CDR3 amino acids: CASSYVRGNYGYTF. CDR3 in DNA: TGTGCCAGCAGCTACGTGCGGGGGAACTATGGCTACACCTTC.

J is TRBJ1-5 and V is TRBV20-1; a weak D match, TRBD1 (5 bases). This CDR3 spans 13 amino acids. CDR1 and CDR2 from the germline V gene are DFQATT and SNEGSKA (reference sequence). V lost 5 bases and J lost 4, with 12 bases in between. Here the CDR3 reads CSARGWGNQPQHF. In nucleotides, the CDR3 is TGCAGTGCTCGGGGCTGGGGGAATCAGCCCCAGCATTTT.

This chain links TRBV12-3 or TRBV12-4 with TRBJ1-6; no definite D call. The CDR3 is made up of 15 amino acids. V dropped 9 bases and J dropped 0 bases, with 12 bases sitting between them. In DNA form, the CDR3 reads TGTGCCAGTGCCCCTTCCCGCTCCTATAATTCACCCCTCCACTTT. Translated, it gives CASAPSRSYNSPLHF.

The sample holds a few counts of this clonotype. The chain has TRBV6-1 and TRBJ2-3; D ambiguous. The CDR3 runs to 16 residues. Germline CDR1 MNHNS, CDR2 SASEGT. The V end was cut by 4 bases, the J end by 0 bases, with 14 bases between. CDR3 sequence (DNA): TGTGCCAGCAGTGTAGCCCCGTCCAGGAGCACAGATACGCAGTATTTT. This encodes CASSVAPSRSTDTQYF.

This clonotype was counted between two and nine times. This chain uses TRBV12-3 or TRBV12-4 with TRBJ1-2; a weak D match, TRBD1 (5 bases). The CDR3 totals 14 residues. The V and J ends lost 2 bases and 8 bases respectively, with 15 bases between them. CDR3 sequence (DNA): TGTGCCAGCAGTTTACCAGGGATCTTTCGGGGCTACACCTTC. Translation gives CASSLPGIFRGYTF.

In its sample, this clonotype was seen many times. The J gene is TRBJ2-7, the V gene TRBV7-2, with 10 bases aligning to TRBD1. Germline V gives CDR1 SGHTA, CDR2 FQGNSA. V lost 7 bases and J lost 2; bases outside the gene matches: 5. The CDR3 length is 14 residues. The CDR3 DNA reads as TGTGCCAGCAACTTCGGGACAGGGGCCTACGAGCAGTACTTC. Amino acids: CASNFGTGAYEQYF. The complete variable domain, with remaining parts taken from reference TRBV7-2 and TRBJ2-7, reads GAGVSQSPSNKVTEKGKDVELRCDPISGHTALYWYRQSLGQGLEFLIYFQGNSAPDKSGLPSDRFSAERTGGSVSTLTIQRTQQEDSAVYLCASNFGTGAYEQYFGPGTRLTVT.

This clonotype has only a few counts. The chain is built from TRBV11-3 and TRBJ2-5; the D is unclear. The V and J ends lost 5 bases and 1 base respectively, with 11 bases between them. The germline V gene has CDR1 SGHNT and CDR2 YENEEA. The CDR3 contains 14 residues. The CDR3 here is CASSRDGAQETQYF. DNA of the CDR3: TGTGCCAGCAGCCGAGACGGTGCCCAAGAGACCCAGTACTTC.

This clonotype appeared a few times. The CDR3 loop reads CASSETEKAEKLFF. The CDR3 DNA reads as TGTGCCAGCAGCGAGACAGAAAAAGCTGAAAAACTGTTTTTT. This chain links TRBV7-9 with TRBJ1-4; weak D call: TRBD1 (5 bases). The CDR3 covers 14 residues. The germline V gene encodes CDR1 SEHNR and CDR2 FQNEAQ (reference sequence). Trimming cost V 5 bases and J 7 bases, with 14 bases left between them.

This clonotype came up a few times. V usage is TRBV20-1 and J usage is TRBJ2-7, with 8 bases lining up with TRBD1. J lost 0 bases, V lost 0 bases, and 7 bases had no gene match. CDR3 size: 16 residues. Germline CDR1 reads DFQATT; CDR2 reads SNEGSKA (reference sequence). The CDR3 nucleotides read TGCAGTGCTAGAGATCCCCGGGACAGGTCCTCCTACGAGCAGTACTTC. It specifies CSARDPRDRSSYEQYF.

The chain couples TRBV20-1 to TRBJ2-1; 14 nucleotides match TRBD2. There are 15 residues in the CDR3. Germline loops: CDR1 DFQATT, CDR2 SNEGSKA (reference sequence). J gave up 9 bases and V 1 base, and 5 bases lay outside the gene matches. DNA of the CDR3: TGCAGTGCTAGAGGGGGGACTAGCGGGAGAGGTGAGCAGTTCTTC. It encodes CSARGGTSGRGEQFF.

This clonotype was found a few times. This CDR3 reads CASRGKGAGGYEQYF. The CDR3 nucleotides are TGTGCCAGCCGCGGCAAGGGGGCAGGGGGCTACGAGCAGTACTTC. The rearrangement joins TRBV28 to TRBJ2-7, with 7 bases that match TRBD1. The V segment lost 8 bases and the J segment 3 bases; nucleotides outside the gene matches: 13. There are 15 residues in the CDR3. Germline values: CDR1 MDHEN, CDR2 SYDVKM.